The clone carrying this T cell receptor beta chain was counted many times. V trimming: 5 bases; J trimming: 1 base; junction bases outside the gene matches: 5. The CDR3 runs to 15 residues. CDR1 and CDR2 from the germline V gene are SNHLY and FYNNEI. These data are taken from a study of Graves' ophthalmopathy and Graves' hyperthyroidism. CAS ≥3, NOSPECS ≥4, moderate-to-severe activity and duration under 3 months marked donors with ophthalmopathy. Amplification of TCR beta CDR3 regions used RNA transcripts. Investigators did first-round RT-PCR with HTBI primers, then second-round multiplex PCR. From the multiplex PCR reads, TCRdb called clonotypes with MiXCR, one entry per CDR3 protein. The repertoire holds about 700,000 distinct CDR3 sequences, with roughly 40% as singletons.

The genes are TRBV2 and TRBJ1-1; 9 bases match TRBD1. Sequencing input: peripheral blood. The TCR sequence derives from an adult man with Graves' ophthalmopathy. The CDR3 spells CASSSYRGPNTEAFF. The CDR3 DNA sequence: TGTGCCAGCAGTTCTTACAGGGGGCCGAACACTGAAGCTTTCTTT.